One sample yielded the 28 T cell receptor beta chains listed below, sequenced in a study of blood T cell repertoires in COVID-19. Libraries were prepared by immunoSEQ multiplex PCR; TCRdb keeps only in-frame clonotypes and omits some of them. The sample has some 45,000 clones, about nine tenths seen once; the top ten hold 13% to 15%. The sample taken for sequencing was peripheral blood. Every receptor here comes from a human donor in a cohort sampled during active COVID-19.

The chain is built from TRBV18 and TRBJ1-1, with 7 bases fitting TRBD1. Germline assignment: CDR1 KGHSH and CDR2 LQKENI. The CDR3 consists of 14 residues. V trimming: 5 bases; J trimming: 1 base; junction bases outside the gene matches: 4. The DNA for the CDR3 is TGTGCCAGCTCAGCCCAGGGGGAGAACACTGAAGCTTTCTTT. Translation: CASSAQGENTEAFF.

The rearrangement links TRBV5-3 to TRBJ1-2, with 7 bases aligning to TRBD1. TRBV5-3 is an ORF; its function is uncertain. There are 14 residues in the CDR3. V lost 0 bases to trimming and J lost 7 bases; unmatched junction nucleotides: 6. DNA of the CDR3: TGTGCCAGAAGCTTGGGAGGAGGGGGCCTTGGCTACACCTTC. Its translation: CARSLGGGGLGYTF.

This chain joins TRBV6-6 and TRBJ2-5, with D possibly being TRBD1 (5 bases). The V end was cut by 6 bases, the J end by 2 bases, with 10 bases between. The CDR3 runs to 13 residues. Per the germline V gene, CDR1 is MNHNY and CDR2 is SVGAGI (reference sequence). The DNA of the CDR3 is TGTGCCAGCAGCGGACAAGCACAAGAGACCCAGTACTTC. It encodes CASSGQAQETQYF.

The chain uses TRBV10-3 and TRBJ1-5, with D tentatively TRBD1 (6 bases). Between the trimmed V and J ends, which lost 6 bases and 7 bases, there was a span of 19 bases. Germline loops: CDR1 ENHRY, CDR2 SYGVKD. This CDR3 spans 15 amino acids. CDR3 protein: CAISQGTGLGQPQHF. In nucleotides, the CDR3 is TGTGCCATCAGCCAGGGGACCGGTTTGGGGCAGCCCCAGCATTTT.

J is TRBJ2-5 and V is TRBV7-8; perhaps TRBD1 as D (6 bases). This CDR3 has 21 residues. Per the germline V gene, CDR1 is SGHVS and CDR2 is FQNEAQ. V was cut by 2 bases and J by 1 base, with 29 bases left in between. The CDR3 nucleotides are TGTGCCAGCAGCTTACGCCTCGGAAGCAGGGGAATCCCTTCTGGCCAAGAGACCCAGTACTTC. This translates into CASSLRLGSRGIPSGQETQYF.

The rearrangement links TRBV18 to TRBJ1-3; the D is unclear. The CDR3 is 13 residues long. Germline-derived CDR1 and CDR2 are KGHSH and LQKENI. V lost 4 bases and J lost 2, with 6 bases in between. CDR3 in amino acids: CASSRGAGNTIYF. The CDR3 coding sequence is TGTGCCAGCTCACGGGGAGCTGGAAACACCATATATTTT.

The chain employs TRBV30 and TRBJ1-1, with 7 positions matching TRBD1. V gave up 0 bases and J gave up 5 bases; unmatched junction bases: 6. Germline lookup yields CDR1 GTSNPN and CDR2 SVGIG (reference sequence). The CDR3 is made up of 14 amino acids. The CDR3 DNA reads TGTGCCTGGAGTGTGATTCAGGGGGGTACTGAAGCTTTCTTT. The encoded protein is CAWSVIQGGTEAFF.

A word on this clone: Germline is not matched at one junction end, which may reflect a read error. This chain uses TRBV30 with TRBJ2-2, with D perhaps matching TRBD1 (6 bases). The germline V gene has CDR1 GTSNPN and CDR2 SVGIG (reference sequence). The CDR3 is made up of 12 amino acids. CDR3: CAWSRSLGGLFF. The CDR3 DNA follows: TGTGCCTGGAGCCGATCCCTAGGGGGGCTGTTTTTT. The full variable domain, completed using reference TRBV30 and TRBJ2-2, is SQTIHQWPATLVQPVGSPLSLECTVEGTSNPNLYWYRQAAGRGLQLLFYSVGIGQISSEVPQNLSASRPQDRQFILSSKKLLLSDSGFYLCAWSRSLGGLFFGEGSRLTVL.

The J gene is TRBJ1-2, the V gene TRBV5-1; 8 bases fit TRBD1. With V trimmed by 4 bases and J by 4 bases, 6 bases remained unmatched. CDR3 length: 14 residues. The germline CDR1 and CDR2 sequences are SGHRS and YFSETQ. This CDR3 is CASSPGQGPYGYTF. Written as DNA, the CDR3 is TGCGCCAGCAGCCCCGGACAGGGTCCCTATGGCTACACCTTC.

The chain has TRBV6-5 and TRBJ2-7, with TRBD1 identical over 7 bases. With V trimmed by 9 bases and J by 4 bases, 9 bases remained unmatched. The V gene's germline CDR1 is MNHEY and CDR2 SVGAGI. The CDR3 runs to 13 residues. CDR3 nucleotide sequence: TGTGCCAGTCTACGACAGGGCCGATACGAGCAGTACTTC. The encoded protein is CASLRQGRYEQYF.

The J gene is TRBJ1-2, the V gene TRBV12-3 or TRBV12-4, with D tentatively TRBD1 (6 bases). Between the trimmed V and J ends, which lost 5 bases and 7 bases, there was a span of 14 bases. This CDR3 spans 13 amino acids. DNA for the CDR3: TGTGCCAGCAGTACCTACAGGGTTCTTGGCTACACCTTC. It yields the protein CASSTYRVLGYTF.

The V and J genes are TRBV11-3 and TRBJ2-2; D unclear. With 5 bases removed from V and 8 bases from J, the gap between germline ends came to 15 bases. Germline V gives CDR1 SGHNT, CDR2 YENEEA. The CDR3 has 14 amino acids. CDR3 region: CASSQRRSGGELFF. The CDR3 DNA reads TGTGCCAGCAGCCAAAGACGGTCCGGGGGGGAGCTGTTTTTT.

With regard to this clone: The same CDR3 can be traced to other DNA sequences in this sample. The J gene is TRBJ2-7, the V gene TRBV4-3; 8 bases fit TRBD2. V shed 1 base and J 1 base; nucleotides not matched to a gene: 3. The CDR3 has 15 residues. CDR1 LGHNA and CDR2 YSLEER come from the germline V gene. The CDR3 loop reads CASSQGLAGSYEQYF. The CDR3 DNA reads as TGCGCCAGCAGCCAAGGGCTAGCGGGTTCCTACGAGCAGTACTTC.

CDR3 bases: TGTGCCAGCAGTTTTAGACGAGGTGAAAAACTGTTTTTT. Encoded protein: CASSFRRGEKLFF. The chain links TRBV13 to TRBJ1-4; no firm D call. Germline CDR1 is PRHDT and CDR2 is FYEKMQ (reference sequence). CDR3 size: 13 residues. The V gene lost 6 bases and the J gene lost 7 bases, with 12 bases spanning the gap.

CDR3 in amino acids: CASSLTPRETQYF. The CDR3 DNA reads as TGTGCCAGCAGCTTAACCCCCCGAGAGACCCAGTACTTC. The J gene is TRBJ2-5, the V gene TRBV7-3; D not resolved. Germline CDR1 and CDR2: SGHTA and FQGTGA. The CDR3 loop spans 13 amino acids. Trimming removed 0 bases at V and 4 bases at J, with 6 bases between.

DNA of the CDR3: TGTGCCAGCAGCTTAGGGACTAGCGGGGGGAATGAGCAGTTCTTC. It encodes CASSLGTSGGNEQFF. The chain uses TRBV11-2 and TRBJ2-1; 14 bases fit TRBD2. V lost 1 base, J lost 7 bases, and 0 bases stayed unmatched. CDR3 length: 15 residues. Germline values: CDR1 SGHAT, CDR2 FQNNGV. Complete variable domain (other parts from reference TRBV11-2 and TRBJ2-1): EAGVAQSPRYKIIEKRQSVAFWCNPISGHATLYWYQQILGQGPKLLIQFQNNGVVDDSQLPKDRFSAERLKGVDSTLKIQPAKLEDSAVYLCASSLGTSGGNEQFFGPGTRLTVL.

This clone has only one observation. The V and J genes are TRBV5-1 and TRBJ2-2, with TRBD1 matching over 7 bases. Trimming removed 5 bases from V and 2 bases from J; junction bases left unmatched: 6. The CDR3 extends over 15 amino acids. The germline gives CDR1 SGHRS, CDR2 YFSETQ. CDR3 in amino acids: CASSSQGENTGELFF. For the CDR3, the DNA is TGCGCCAGCAGTTCTCAGGGGGAAAACACCGGGGAGCTGTTTTTT. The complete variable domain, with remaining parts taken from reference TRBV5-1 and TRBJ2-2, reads KAGVTQTPRYLIKTRGQQVTLSCSPISGHRSVSWYQQTPGQGLQFLFEYFSETQRNKGNFPGRFSGRQFSNSRSEMNVSTLELGDSALYLCASSSQGENTGELFFGEGSRLTVL.

CDR3 nucleotides: TGTGCCAGCAGCCTAGGACAGCTCACAAACACTGAAGCTTTCTTT. This sequence encodes CASSLGQLTNTEAFF. V gene TRBV3-1 (or the pseudogene TRBV3-2) combines with J gene TRBJ1-1, with D perhaps TRBD1 (6 bases). The CDR3 is 15 amino acids. Trimming cost V 4 bases and J 2 bases, with 14 bases left between them. Germline V gene lookup returns CDR1 LGHDT and CDR2 YNNKEL (reference sequence).

CDR3 in DNA: TGTGCCAGCGCGTGGGCGTCGGGGACTGAAGCTTTCTTT. Its protein is CASAWASGTEAFF. The V call is TRBV5-8, the J call TRBJ1-1; D not resolved. V dropped 7 bases and J dropped 5 bases, with 15 bases sitting between them. CDR1 and CDR2 (germline): SGHTS, YDEGEE. The CDR3 runs to 13 residues.

The CDR3 loop reads CASSLGSTGVREQYF. The CDR3 DNA sequence: TGTGCCAGCAGCTTAGGGTCTACAGGGGTACGCGAGCAGTACTTC. This sequence joins TRBV7-2 and TRBJ2-7, with 7 bases lining up with TRBD1. The CDR3 is 15 amino acids. Per germline, CDR1 SGHTA and CDR2 FQGNSA. Losses at the gene ends were 1 base for V and 6 bases for J; bases not matched to a gene: 9.

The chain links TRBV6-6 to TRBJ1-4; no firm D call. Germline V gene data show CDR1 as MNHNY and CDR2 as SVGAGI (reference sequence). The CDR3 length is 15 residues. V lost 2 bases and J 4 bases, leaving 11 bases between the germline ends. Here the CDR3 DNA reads TGTGCCAGCAGTTACGGGCCCATCTATAATGAAAAACTGTTTTTT. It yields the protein CASSYGPIYNEKLFF.

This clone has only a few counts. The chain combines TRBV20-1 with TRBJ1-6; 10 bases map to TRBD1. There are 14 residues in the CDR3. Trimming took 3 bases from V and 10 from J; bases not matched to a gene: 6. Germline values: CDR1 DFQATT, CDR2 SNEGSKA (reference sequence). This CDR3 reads CSASPGTGESPLHF. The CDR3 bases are TGCAGTGCTAGTCCCGGGACAGGGGAATCACCCCTCCACTTT.

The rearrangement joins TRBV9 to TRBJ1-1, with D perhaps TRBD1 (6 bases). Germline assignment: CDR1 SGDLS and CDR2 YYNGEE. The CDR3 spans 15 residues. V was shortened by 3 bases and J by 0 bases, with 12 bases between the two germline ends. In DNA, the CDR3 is TGTGCCAGCAGCGCGACGGGACATTTGAACACTGAAGCTTTCTTT. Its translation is CASSATGHLNTEAFF.

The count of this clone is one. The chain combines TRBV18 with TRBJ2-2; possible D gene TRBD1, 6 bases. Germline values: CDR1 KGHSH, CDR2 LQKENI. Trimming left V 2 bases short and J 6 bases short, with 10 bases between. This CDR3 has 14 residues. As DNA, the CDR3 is TGTGCCAGCTCACCAACACAGGGTGCCGGGGAGCTGTTTTTT. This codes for CASSPTQGAGELFF.

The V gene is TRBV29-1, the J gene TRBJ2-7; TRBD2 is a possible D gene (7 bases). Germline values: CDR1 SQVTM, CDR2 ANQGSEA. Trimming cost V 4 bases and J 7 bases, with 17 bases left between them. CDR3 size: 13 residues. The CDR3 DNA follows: TGCAGCGTTGGTGGGGGGGCCTCAGGTGAGCAGTACTTC. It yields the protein CSVGGGASGEQYF.

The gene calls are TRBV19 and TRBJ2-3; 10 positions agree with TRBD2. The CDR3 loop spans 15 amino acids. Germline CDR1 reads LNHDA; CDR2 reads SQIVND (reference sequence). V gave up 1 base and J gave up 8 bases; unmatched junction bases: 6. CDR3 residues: CASSIAIAGGSTQYF. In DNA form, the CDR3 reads TGTGCCAGTAGTATAGCAATAGCGGGGGGCTCTACGCAGTATTTT. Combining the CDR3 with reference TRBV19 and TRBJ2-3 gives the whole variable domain DGGITQSPKYLFRKEGQNVTLSCEQNLNHDAMYWYRQDPGQGLRLIYYSQIVNDFQKGDIAEGYSVSREKKESFPLTVTSAQKNPTAFYLCASSIAIAGGSTQYFGPGTRLTVL.

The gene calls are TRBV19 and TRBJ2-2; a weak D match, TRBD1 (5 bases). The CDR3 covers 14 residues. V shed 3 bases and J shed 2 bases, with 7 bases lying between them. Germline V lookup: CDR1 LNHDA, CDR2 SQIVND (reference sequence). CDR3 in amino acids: CASSIQGNTGELFF. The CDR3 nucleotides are TGTGCCAGTAGTATCCAGGGAAACACCGGGGAGCTGTTTTTT.

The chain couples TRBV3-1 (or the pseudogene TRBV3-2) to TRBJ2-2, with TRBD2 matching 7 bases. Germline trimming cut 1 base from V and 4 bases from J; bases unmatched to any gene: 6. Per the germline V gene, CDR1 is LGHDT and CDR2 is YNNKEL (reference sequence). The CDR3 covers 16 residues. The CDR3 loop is CASSQGVAGRTGELFF. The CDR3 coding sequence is TGTGCCAGCAGCCAAGGAGTAGCGGGCCGCACCGGGGAGCTGTTTTTT.